The source of this TCR beta chain is a study of vaccination and CD4 T cells after COVID-19. Deletions cut 5 bases from V and 2 bases from J, with 8 bases between. Per germline, CDR1 SEHNR and CDR2 FQNEAQ (reference sequence). This CDR3 is built from 13 residues. Sequencing of DNA taken from cultured CD4+ T cells relied on the Oncomine TCR Beta short-read assay. TCRdb reprocessed the PCR reads via MiXCR and lists one record per CDR3 protein. The table includes approximately 19,000 distinct CDR3 sequences, roughly 50% detected once. Study-level points and caveats: Spike mono-reactivity was found in 304 of the 307 vaccine-specific clones identified in convalescent patients.

The treatment denotes: roughly 11-day PBMC culture with coronavirus spike peptide pools or control peptides (ViraFEST assay). After 10 days of culture, CD4+ T cells were negatively selected. As regards this clonotype: Its specificity is not known.

The chain combines TRBV7-9 with TRBJ2-3; D call uncertain. The sequenced sample was CD4+ T cells from blood, cultured in vitro. The TCR sequence derives from a human donor who had recovered from COVID-19. The CDR3 region is CASSRQNTDTQYF. As DNA, the CDR3 is TGTGCCAGCAGCCGGCAGAACACAGATACGCAGTATTTT.